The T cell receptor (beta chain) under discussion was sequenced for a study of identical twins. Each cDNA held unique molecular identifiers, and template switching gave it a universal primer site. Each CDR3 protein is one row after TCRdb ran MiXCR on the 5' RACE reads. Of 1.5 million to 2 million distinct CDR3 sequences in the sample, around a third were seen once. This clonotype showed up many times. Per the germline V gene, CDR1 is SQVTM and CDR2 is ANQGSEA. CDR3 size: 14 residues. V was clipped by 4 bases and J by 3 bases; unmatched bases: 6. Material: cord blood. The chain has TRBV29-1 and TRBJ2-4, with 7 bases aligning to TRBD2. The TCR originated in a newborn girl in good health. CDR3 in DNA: TGCAGCGTTGGCAGCGGGACGAACAAAAACATTCAGTACTTC. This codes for CSVGSGTNKNIQYF.